Following are 8 T cell receptor beta chains from one sample sequenced in a study of T cells in Graves' hyperthyroidism and ophthalmopathy (dated by TCRdb to between 2018 and 2021). Library construction relied on multiplex PCR. For sequencing, an Illumina HiSeq 2000 was employed. Amplification of TCR beta CDR3 regions was carried out from RNA transcripts. A first-round RT-PCR of the TCR CDR3 used the HTBI primer set with the Qiagen OneStep RT-PCR kit. Using fastp trimming at Q25 and MiXCR clonotype assembly, TCRdb reanalyzed the public sequencing data and kept in-frame beta chains. Rows matching on CDR3 protein sequence are summarized as one entry with the most common DNA and genes. This sample is represented by 250,000 to 350,000 distinct CDR3 sequences; roughly 17% of them were singletons. The ten largest clones capture around 34% of the sample. The specimen was blood. All receptors derive from a man aged 25-40 years with Graves' hyperthyroidism.

This clonotype was observed a few times. The chain has TRBV9 and TRBJ2-7; no clear D gene. This CDR3 has 14 amino acids. Germline loops: CDR1 SGDLS, CDR2 YYNGEE. V lost 0 bases to trimming and J lost 3 bases, with 10 bases between them. The CDR3 region has the DNA TGTGCCAGCAGCGTAGCTAGTAGAGGCTACGAGCAGTACTTC. Its protein is CASSVASRGYEQYF.

This clonotype was seen repeatedly, ten times or more. The J gene is TRBJ2-2, the V gene TRBV2, with D possibly TRBD2 on 6 matching bases. CDR1 and CDR2 (germline): SNHLY, FYNNEI. The CDR3 extends over 14 amino acids. V shed 8 bases and J shed 0 bases, with 10 bases lying between them. The DNA of the CDR3 is TGTGCCAGCCGGGAGCGGACGAACACCGGGGAGCTGTTTTTT. Amino acids: CASRERTNTGELFF.

This clonotype was picked up a small number of times. This sequence may be a read error, since a much larger clone differs from it by one base. DNA for the CDR3: TGCAGTGCTAGAGACCGCCCGACTAGCGGTACCTACGAGCAGTACTTC. Its translation is CSARDRPTSGTYEQYF. V and J are TRBV20-1 and TRBJ2-7, with 9 positions matching TRBD2. Germline CDR1 and CDR2: DFQATT and SNEGSKA (reference sequence). The length of the CDR3 is 16 residues. Trimming took 0 bases from V and 2 from J; bases not matched to a gene: 8.

The sample holds many counts of this clonotype. V is TRBV28 and J is TRBJ2-7, with D perhaps matching TRBD1 (6 bases). There are 18 residues in the CDR3. CDR1 MDHEN and CDR2 SYDVKM come from the germline V gene. Trimming shortened V by 2 bases and J by 6 bases, and 26 bases separated the two germline ends. The CDR3 reads CASSLPQGPGYGSPEQYF. The CDR3 DNA reads TGTGCCAGCAGTTTACCCCAGGGGCCAGGATATGGCTCGCCCGAGCAGTACTTC.

The chain employs TRBV14 and TRBJ2-1; 7 bases are a match to TRBD2. The CDR3 runs 15 residues. From germline, CDR1 is SGHDN and CDR2 FVKESK. The V gene end was trimmed by 4 bases and the J gene end by 6 bases; junction bases not matched to a gene: 9. In DNA, the CDR3 is TGTGCCAGCAGCCCCCTCACTAGCGCCTTCAATGAGCAGTTCTTC. Amino acid sequence: CASSPLTSAFNEQFF.

This clonotype has a handful of counts. This chain joins TRBV20-1 and TRBJ1-2; D unclear. Germline CDR1 and CDR2: DFQATT and SNEGSKA (reference sequence). V was clipped by 8 bases and J by 3 bases, with 13 bases between them. The CDR3 length is 12 residues. This CDR3 is CSPRTWDYGYTF. The DNA of the CDR3 is TGCAGTCCAAGGACCTGGGACTATGGCTACACCTTC.

This clonotype appeared a single time. The V and J genes are TRBV15 and TRBJ2-2, with a possible D match to TRBD2 (5 bases). Germline V gene data show CDR1 as LNHNV and CDR2 as YYDKDF (reference sequence). V lost 7 bases, J lost 0 bases, and 18 bases lay in between. CDR3 length equals 17 residues. CDR3 sequence: CATTSAALGANTGELFF. CDR3 nucleotides: TGTGCCACCACCTCAGCTGCCCTGGGAGCGAACACCGGGGAGCTGTTTTTT.

This clonotype was counted ten times or more. V and J are TRBV11-2 and TRBJ2-7; D is unclear. The CDR3 is 14 amino acids. V was cut by 5 bases and J by 6 bases, with 17 bases left in between. In germline, CDR1 is SGHAT, CDR2 FQNNGV. CDR3: CASSPATYAIEQYF. DNA for the CDR3: TGTGCCAGCAGCCCCGCAACATATGCCATCGAGCAGTACTTC.